This TCR beta chain was sequenced in a study of cytomegalovirus exposure and HLA in healthy donors. PCR amplification relied on 60 Vbeta primers (plus 13 Jbeta primers). Measured with immunoSEQ multiplex PCR; TCRdb has only the in-frame clones, and not every one. The sample shows around 78,000 clones, around 81% of them seen only once. Overall study results and limits: With further analysis later on, most CMV-associated TCR beta chains appeared HLA-restricted.

The germline V gene has CDR1 SQVTM and CDR2 ANQGSEA. V dropped 4 bases and J dropped 3 bases, with 7 bases sitting between them. The CDR3 has 11 residues. This clone occurred a few times. Its antigen is not known. This clonotype was obtained from a male donor in good health and CMV-seronegative. The source material was PBMCs. This rearrangement joins TRBV29-1 to TRBJ2-7; D is undetermined. The chain's CDR3 is CSVVESYEQYF. CDR3 nucleotide sequence: TGCAGCGTTGTTGAGAGCTACGAGCAGTACTTC.